This T cell receptor beta chain was sequenced during a study of CD8 T cells in Susac syndrome. As for the study in general: Among the Susac syndrome patients sequenced, six had active disease and fewer than 10 were in remission. When blood was drawn, the patients with Susac syndrome were therapy-naive, on corticosteroids, or on intravenous immunoglobulin alone.

An amount of RNA that ranged from roughly 0.5 to 1 ug was reverse transcribed with random hexamers. TCR beta CDR3 was amplified by immunoSEQ multiplex PCR. This amplification extended across 54 Vbeta and 13 Jbeta segments. A single record per CDR3 protein comes from TCRdb applying MiXCR to the immunoSEQ multiplex PCR reads. The table records more than 100,000 distinct CDR3 sequences, about 94% of them present only once. TEMRA cells were enriched by FACS, while CD8+ and CD4+ T cells were obtained through a negative isolation that was performed magnetically. This TCR was recovered from a human donor with Susac syndrome. Sequencing was carried out using CD8+ T cells from PBMCs.

CDR3 in DNA: TGTGCCAGCAGCTTAGGATCGGTGATACCCTACAATGAGCAGTTCTTC. Translating gives CASSLGSVIPYNEQFF. The chain links TRBV7-9 to TRBJ2-1; no reliable D call. V was clipped by 1 base and J by 2 bases, with 12 bases between them. Per germline, CDR1 SEHNR and CDR2 FQNEAQ (reference sequence). This CDR3 is 16 amino acids long.